This T cell receptor beta chain was recorded in a study of radiotherapy plus CTLA-4 blockade in lung cancer. Assay used: immunoSEQ multiplex PCR; TCRdb lists only in-frame clones, some missing. The sample records some 98,000 clones, 75% to 85% being singletons. This CDR3 has 14 amino acids. CDR1 SGHTA and CDR2 FQGTGA come from the germline V gene. Trimming cost V 5 bases and J 1 base; bases outside gene matches: 4. This clone was seen only a few times. This chain uses TRBV7-3 with TRBJ1-1; 7 bases fit TRBD1. Here the sequenced sample was peripheral blood, taken from a patient treated with radiotherapy plus ipilimumab. This clonotype originated in a human donor with non-small cell lung cancer who had a partial response to radiotherapy plus ipilimumab. The CDR3 loop is CASSLGTENTEAFF. The CDR3 region has the DNA TGTGCCAGCAGCCTAGGGACAGAGAACACTGAAGCTTTCTTT.